This TCR beta chain originates from a study of cytomegalovirus exposure and HLA in healthy donors (dated by TCRdb to about 2017). With regard to the full study: A later analysis indicated that the 120 validation repertoires were generated on the platform also employed for the 650 to 850 repertoires of the first cohort. The study aimed to test whether cataloging public T cell receptors could reveal signatures of past pathogen exposure. Along with the roughly 670-subject first cohort, a separate validation cohort of more than 90 different subjects was used. High-throughput TCR immunosequencing, statistical association of individual TCRs with disease status, and machine learning were combined to predict cytomegalovirus infection status. Summary of the overall study and its limitations: Across donors, most TCR sequences were observed very rarely, whereas some public TCRs were present in many individuals. A total of around 150 TCR beta chains were listed by the study as associated with cytomegalovirus. Of the cluster scores, around 95% were above 0 in a later analysis, which found that TCRs clustered in the first cohort also tended to co-occur in the 95 to 150 validation repertoires. The validation cohort had no HLA typing available for a later analysis, so co-occurrence within that cohort was assessed over all 130 or so repertoires. The classifier was reported to diagnose cytomegalovirus status with high specificity and sensitivity in both the original and validation cohorts. Three of the identified cytomegalovirus-associated TCR beta chains were confirmed in vitro to be specific for cytomegalovirus antigens. It was suggested by the authors that the approach could potentially be generalized to other disease states and immunological phenotypes.

The donors were included in the validation cohort of 90 to 150 subjects, a group kept apart from the roughly 610-subject first cohort. The protocol used for the library was the immunoSEQ multiplex PCR assay. The authors' analysis ran thus. A statistical classification framework was developed to diagnose cytomegalovirus status using the catalog of TCR beta chain sequences. What TCRdb holds here is the immuneACCESS table cut down to in-frame rearrangements. Part of the clones is not present; checked against another copy, under half of the missing clones reflect an unresolved V gene, and the others are unexplained. V and J calls and clone size are as listed in that table; D and trimming were resolved from the DNA. Within this sample are some 83,000 clones, with nearly 95% of them counted one time only. The ten most abundant clones make up less than 2.5% of the sample. Comment on this clone: Its specific antigen is unknown. Base qualities are not at hand, and no much larger clone is one base apart.

From the cysteine through the phenylalanine, the CDR3 covers 14 amino acids. The only DNA kept is the CDR3, 42 bases in frame from the first base. From a lookup of the germline V gene, CDR1 and CDR2 are SGHRS and YFSETQ. Trimming at the junction amounts to 0 bases on V and 1 base on J, and the germline ends lie 8 bases apart. Sequenced: PBMCs. This clonotype was obtained from a young woman in good health and CMV-seronegative. The rearranged chain carries TRBV5-1 and TRBJ2-7; too little of a D gene remains to name it. The nucleotide sequence is TGCGCCAGCAGCTTGGAAAGAGCGTCCTACGAGCAGTACTTC. Its protein is CASSLERASYEQYF.